What follows is one T cell receptor beta chain and its context. Its target is not known. This entry belongs to a study of cytomegalovirus exposure and HLA in healthy donors. General study points: Earlier analysis yielded a pattern in which most TCR beta V segments were productive about 87% or about 30% of the time. High specificity and sensitivity for cytomegalovirus status were reported for the classifier. Per a later analysis, about 15,000 TCR beta sequences showed association with HLA alleles at 0.05 false discovery rate. The authors listed 150 to 200 TCR beta chains as cytomegalovirus-associated.

The CDR3 extends over 15 amino acids. Germline V gives CDR1 SGHVS, CDR2 FNYEAQ. V lost 1 base to trimming and J lost 2 bases; unmatched junction nucleotides: 4. With 60 Vbeta and 13 Jbeta primers, the PCR was carried out. Profiled with immunoSEQ multiplex PCR; TCRdb holds only in-frame clones, not every one. The sample records a few hundred thousand clones, 60% to 85% being singletons. The chain joins TRBV7-6 to TRBJ2-5; 7 bases map to TRBD2. The sequence was collected from a man between 40 and 49 years old in good health and CMV-seronegative. Sequences were obtained from PBMCs. CDR3 DNA sequence: TGTGCCAGCAGCTTAGGGGGGACTAAGCAAGAGACCCAGTACTTC. Its translation is CASSLGGTKQETQYF.